The entry below describes one T cell receptor beta chain. Its target is unknown. The sample originates from a study of T cell clonotyping in hematopoietic cell transplantation. Assay used: immunoSEQ multiplex PCR; TCRdb lists only in-frame clones, some missing. The sample includes about 69,000 clones, about 93% of them seen just once. Study-wide results and limits: At the given depth, recipient repertoires were over 97% de novo clonotypes. Pathologically expanded recipient clonotypes increased progressively from day 30 to day 180 as diversity fell.

The germline CDR1 and CDR2 sequences are SEHNR and FQNEAQ (reference sequence). There are 13 residues in the CDR3. With 5 bases removed from V and 1 base from J, the gap between germline ends came to 8 bases. This chain joins TRBV7-9 and TRBJ1-1; D unclear. Sequences were obtained from peripheral blood mononuclear cells. The receptor was derived from a man aged 50 to 59 in good health. Some clones in this sample may be carry-over from other donors' samples. CDR3 sequence reads: CASSVFENTEAFF. DNA for the CDR3: TGTGCCAGCAGCGTCTTCGAGAACACTGAAGCTTTCTTT.